The entry that follows covers one T cell receptor (beta chain) sequence. The target antigen is unknown. This CDR3 comprises 12 residues. Germline CDR1 is MDHEN and CDR2 is SYDVKM. Preparation of TRB cDNA libraries relied on 5' RACE carrying UMI labels. TCRdb reprocessed the 5' RACE reads; each CDR3 protein has one entry and no DNA is given. The sample has 50,000 or so distinct CDR3 sequences. With a few hundred thousand cells each, the CD8+ T cell subsets were individually sorted in triplicate. This specimen belongs to a study of CXCR3-negative and CXCR3-positive naive CD8 T cells. Across the study: The TRB read total, roughly 150 million, broke down to about 1.5 +/- 0.3 million reads per library. General study findings and limits: Comparison of naive cells showed more hydrophobic TRB CDR3s in CXCR3-positive than in CXCR3-negative naive cells. Comparison of naive subsets found surface CD5 to be comparable, and TCR strength was inferred on the basis of TRB CDR3 properties.

The sequence derives from a human donor in good health. Some clones in this sample may be carry-over from other donors' samples. Sequenced material: naive CXCR3+ CD8+ T cells from blood. Subset of the sample: CD45RO-CCR7+CD27+CD95- naive CD8+ T cells expressing CXCR3 (TNR3+). V is TRBV28 and J is TRBJ2-7; as DNA is missing, the TRBD2 call by TCRdb cannot be tested. CDR3 loop: CASRLPGSRQYF.